This entry concerns a single T cell receptor (beta chain). In TCRdb, the RACE reads were re-called with MiXCR into one record per CDR3 protein. The sample has more than 150,000 distinct CDR3 sequences; approximately 15% are singletons. Time point noted: patch test 1, 2 weeks after DPC sensitization. Treatment reported: therapeutic diphenylcyclopropenone sensitization with weekly scalp DPC. The template was total RNA from unfractionated whole blood. This specimen comes from a study of human T cells and chemical hapten exposure. Study-wide background: Skin of the upper inner arm, around 2 cm by around 2 cm, received 2% DPC for sensitization. Patch tests containing 0.01% DPC, applied to the upper back, were read at 6 days.

This CDR3 spans 15 amino acids. V dropped 3 bases and J dropped 3; count of bases not matched to a gene: 5. The germline V gene has CDR1 LNHDA and CDR2 SQIVND (reference sequence). The genes are TRBV19 and TRBJ2-1; TRBD2 matches at 7 bases. The input for sequencing was whole blood, taken in connection with sensitization to the hapten diphenylcyclopropenone (DPC). The TCR sequence derives from a woman aged 25-40 years with alopecia areata. Some clones in this sample may be carry-over from other donors' samples. The CDR3 DNA is TGTGCCAGTAGTATTCTAGGCGGGAGCTACAATGAGCAGTTCTTC. Translation gives CASSILGGSYNEQFF.